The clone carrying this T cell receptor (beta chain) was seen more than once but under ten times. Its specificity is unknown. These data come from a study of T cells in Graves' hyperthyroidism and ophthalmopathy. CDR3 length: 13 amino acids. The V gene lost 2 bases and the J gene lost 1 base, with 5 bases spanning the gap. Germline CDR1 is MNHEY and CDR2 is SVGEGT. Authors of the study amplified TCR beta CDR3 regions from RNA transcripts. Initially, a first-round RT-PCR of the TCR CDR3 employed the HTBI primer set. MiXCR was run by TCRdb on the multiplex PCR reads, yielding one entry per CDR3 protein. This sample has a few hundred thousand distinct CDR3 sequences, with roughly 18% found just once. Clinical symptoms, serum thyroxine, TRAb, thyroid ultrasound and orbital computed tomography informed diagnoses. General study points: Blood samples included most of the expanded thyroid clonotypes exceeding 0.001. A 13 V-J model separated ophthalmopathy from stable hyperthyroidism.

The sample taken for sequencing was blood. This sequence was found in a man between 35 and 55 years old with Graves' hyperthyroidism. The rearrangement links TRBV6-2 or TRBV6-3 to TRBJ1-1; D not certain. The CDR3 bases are TGTGCCAGCAGTTACGTAGCGAACACTGAAGCTTTCTTT. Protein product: CASSYVANTEAFF.